This entry lists 31 T cell receptor beta chains sequenced from one sample in a study of CD8 T cells in Susac syndrome. With random hexamers, 0.5 to 1 ug RNA was reverse transcribed. TCRdb ran MiXCR on the immunoSEQ multiplex PCR reads and lists one entry per CDR3 protein. The table has 95,000 to 150,000 distinct CDR3 sequences, 85% to 95% seen once. The sequenced material came from CD4+ T cells from PBMCs. The source of these receptors is a human donor in good health.

V usage is TRBV19 and J usage is TRBJ2-7; 14 bases fit TRBD2. There are 21 residues in the CDR3. The germline CDR1 and CDR2 sequences are LNHDA and SQIVND (reference sequence). V gave up 3 bases and J gave up 0 bases; unmatched junction bases: 16. DNA for the CDR3: TGTGCCAGTAGTATCAAATCTCCGAGACTAGCGGGAGGGCCCGGCTCCTACGAGCAGTACTTC. It translates to CASSIKSPRLAGGPGSYEQYF.

This chain connects TRBV19 to TRBJ2-7; D gene uncertain. The germline V gene encodes CDR1 LNHDA and CDR2 SQIVND (reference sequence). Trimming pared 2 bases from V and 7 bases from J, leaving 12 bases between. This CDR3 spans 13 amino acids. The CDR3 DNA follows: TGTGCCAGTAGTATATCGGCGGTAGGGGAGCAGTACTTC. Translated, it gives CASSISAVGEQYF.

The chain carries TRBV5-1 and TRBJ1-2; D is perhaps TRBD1 (5 bases). Trimming took 0 bases from V and 5 from J, leaving 11 bases between them. Germline V gives CDR1 SGHRS, CDR2 YFSETQ. This CDR3 comprises 14 residues. Here the CDR3 reads CASSLDGGDYGYTF. The DNA for the CDR3 is TGCGCCAGCAGCTTGGATGGGGGGGATTATGGCTACACCTTC.

The gene calls are TRBV9 and TRBJ2-3, with D tentatively TRBD1 (6 bases). The CDR3 covers 17 residues. In germline, CDR1 is SGDLS, CDR2 YYNGEE. The germline V and J ends were trimmed by 0 bases and 2 bases, with 16 bases remaining between them. CDR3: CASSVAPRTDYTDTQYF. CDR3 in DNA: TGTGCCAGCAGCGTAGCTCCCCGGACAGATTACACAGATACGCAGTATTTT.

V usage is TRBV23-1 and J usage is TRBJ1-2; the D is unclear. TRBV23-1 is an ORF, with its function uncertain. V lost 0 bases and J 8 bases, leaving 19 bases between the germline ends. The CDR3 has 16 amino acids. The CDR3 sequence is CASSQSSARSPRGYTF. In DNA, the CDR3 is TGCGCCAGCAGTCAATCGTCTGCAAGATCCCCACGAGGCTACACCTTC.

The chain carries TRBV27 and TRBJ1-2, with 8 bases matching TRBD1. After removal of 6 bases from V and 8 bases from J, the junction contained 14 bases not matched to a gene. The V gene's germline CDR1 is MNHEY and CDR2 SMNVEV (reference sequence). The CDR3 has 15 amino acids. The CDR3 DNA reads as TGTGCCAGCAGATCATTCAGGGGGCGCTCAGAAGGCTACACCTTC. This sequence encodes CASRSFRGRSEGYTF.

The rearrangement links TRBV28 to TRBJ1-2; TRBD1 aligns across 8 bases. V lost 6 bases to trimming and J lost 2 bases; unmatched junction nucleotides: 5. This CDR3 spans 14 amino acids. From germline, CDR1 is MDHEN and CDR2 SYDVKM. For the CDR3, the DNA is TGTGCCAGCAGGTCAGGGGGCGAGAACTATGGCTACACCTTC. This codes for CASRSGGENYGYTF.

This chain connects TRBV5-1 to TRBJ2-7; no reliable D call. The CDR3 loop spans 15 amino acids. Germline CDR1 reads SGHRS; CDR2 reads YFSETQ. With 4 bases removed from V and 2 bases from J, the gap between germline ends came to 16 bases. CDR3 nucleotides: TGCGCCAGCAGCCCCTTCGGAACGGAAACCTACGAGCAGTACTTC. Amino acids: CASSPFGTETYEQYF.

The chain links TRBV6-5 to TRBJ2-7; TRBD2 agrees at 7 bases. The CDR3 sequence is 14 residues long. CDR1 MNHEY and CDR2 SVGAGI come from the germline V gene. The junction had 4 bases not matched to a gene; V was cut back by 2 bases and J by 3 bases. The CDR3 sequence is CASSYGREGYEQYF. DNA of the CDR3: TGTGCCAGCAGTTACGGCAGGGAGGGCTACGAGCAGTACTTC.

CDR3 bases: TGTGCCAGCAGTTTGGCGAGCGAGACCCAGTACTTC. This encodes CASSLASETQYF. The chain uses TRBV2 and TRBJ2-5; D is unresolved. Germline-derived CDR1 and CDR2 are SNHLY and FYNNEI. V was shortened by 5 bases and J by 5 bases, with 9 bases between the two germline ends. This CDR3 has 12 residues.

The V and J genes are TRBV6-2 or TRBV6-3 and TRBJ1-1; 11 bases match TRBD1. CDR1 and CDR2 (germline): MNHEY, SVGEGT. Trimming removed 4 bases from V and 11 bases from J; junction bases left unmatched: 9. The CDR3 runs to 14 residues. DNA of the CDR3: TGTGCCAGCAGTTCCGGGACAGGGGGTACCCGGGCTTTCTTT. Its protein is CASSSGTGGTRAFF.

The chain combines TRBV15 with TRBJ2-6; D is undetermined. Germline assignment: CDR1 LNHNV and CDR2 YYDKDF (reference sequence). V gave up 1 base and J gave up 4 bases, with 8 bases separating them. The CDR3 extends over 15 amino acids. The CDR3 loop reads CATSRGNTGANVLTF. The CDR3 DNA sequence: TGTGCCACCAGCAGAGGAAATACCGGGGCCAACGTCCTGACTTTC.

This chain joins TRBV6-6 and TRBJ1-2, with a possible D match to TRBD1 (5 bases). Per germline, CDR1 MNHNY and CDR2 SVGAGI (reference sequence). The CDR3 is made up of 14 amino acids. Between the trimmed V and J ends, which lost 8 bases and 6 bases, there was a span of 19 bases. CDR3 nucleotide sequence: TGTGCCAGCTATCAGACCGTTCGAGGGGATGGCTACACCTTC. This encodes CASYQTVRGDGYTF.

This chain uses TRBV6-5 with TRBJ2-5, with 9 positions matching TRBD2. Germline-derived CDR1 and CDR2 are MNHEY and SVGAGI. V lost 4 bases, J lost 0 bases, and 15 bases stayed unmatched. CDR3 size: 19 residues. The CDR3: CASSSPTPQLAGNQETQYF. CDR3 DNA sequence: TGTGCCAGCAGTTCCCCAACCCCTCAACTAGCGGGTAACCAAGAGACCCAGTACTTC.

This clonotype was detected once. The rearrangement joins TRBV6-5 to TRBJ1-5; a possible D gene is TRBD1 (5 bases). The V gene's germline CDR1 is MNHEY and CDR2 SVGAGI. This CDR3 has 14 amino acids. Trimming shortened V by 6 bases and J by 5 bases, and 14 bases separated the two germline ends. The DNA of the CDR3 is TGTGCCAGCAGACGACACGAAGGGGATCAGCCCCAGCATTTT. The encoded protein is CASRRHEGDQPQHF.

The rearrangement joins TRBV23-1 to TRBJ1-4, with TRBD1 as a possible D gene (6 bases). TRBV23-1 carries the ORF label, with uncertain function. Trimming removed 8 bases from V and 1 base from J, with 17 bases in between. This CDR3 spans 16 amino acids. The CDR3 loop reads CASALLTGLTNEKLFF. As DNA, the CDR3 is TGCGCCAGCGCTCTCCTCACAGGGTTAACTAATGAAAAACTGTTTTTT.

The chain links TRBV18 to TRBJ2-7, with D perhaps TRBD1 (6 bases). V shed 0 bases and J shed 0 bases, with 12 bases lying between them. The germline V gene has CDR1 KGHSH and CDR2 LQKENI. The CDR3 runs to 16 residues. CDR3 sequence: CASSPPSQGYSYEQYF. CDR3 in DNA: TGTGCCAGCTCACCACCGTCGCAGGGGTACTCCTACGAGCAGTACTTC.

The rearrangement joins TRBV7-9 to TRBJ1-2, with D perhaps matching TRBD1 (5 bases). The CDR3 totals 15 residues. Germline V gene data show CDR1 as SEHNR and CDR2 as FQNEAQ (reference sequence). V was clipped by 4 bases and J by 2 bases, with 14 bases between them. The CDR3 is CASSSDPTVNYGYTF. The CDR3 DNA sequence: TGTGCCAGCAGCTCGGACCCGACAGTGAACTATGGCTACACCTTC.

The V gene is TRBV15, the J gene TRBJ2-7; possibly TRBD1 for D (5 bases). V gave up 5 bases and J gave up 0 bases, with 17 bases separating them. The CDR3 sequence is 16 residues long. CDR1 LNHNV and CDR2 YYDKDF come from the germline V gene (reference sequence). This CDR3 is CATSSPLWGSSYEQYF. CDR3 DNA sequence: TGTGCCACCAGCTCTCCCCTGTGGGGCAGCTCCTACGAGCAGTACTTC. The variable domain in full, with the rest retrieved from reference TRBV15 and TRBJ2-7, is DAMVIQNPRYQVTQFGKPVTLSCSQTLNHNVMYWYQQKSSQAPKLLFHYYDKDFNNEADTPDNFQSRRPNTSFCFLDIRSPGLGDTAMYLCATSSPLWGSSYEQYFGPGTRLTVT.

The rearrangement uses TRBV15 and TRBJ2-1; weak D call: TRBD2 (5 bases). This CDR3 has 14 residues. The V gene's germline CDR1 is LNHNV and CDR2 YYDKDF (reference sequence). V was cut by 1 base and J by 7 bases, with 11 bases left in between. The CDR3 loop reads CATSRGGSGNEQFF. The CDR3 DNA reads TGTGCCACCAGCAGAGGAGGGAGTGGTAATGAGCAGTTCTTC.

CDR3 residues: CASSPPGQGDTGELFF. In DNA form, the CDR3 reads TGTGCCAGCTCACCACCGGGACAGGGAGACACCGGGGAGCTGTTTTTT. V and J are TRBV18 and TRBJ2-2; 9 bases map to TRBD1. CDR3 size: 16 residues. Unmatched junction bases numbered 2, after V lost 0 bases and J lost 3 bases. In germline, CDR1 is KGHSH, CDR2 LQKENI.

The chain has TRBV12-3 or TRBV12-4 and TRBJ1-2; D is undetermined. CDR3 length: 12 amino acids. The V and J ends lost 1 base and 8 bases respectively, with 8 bases between them. The CDR3 region has the DNA TGTGCCAGCAGTTTAGACGGAATAGGCTACACCTTC. It specifies CASSLDGIGYTF.

V gene TRBV5-1 combines with J gene TRBJ2-3, with 7 bases matching TRBD2. Germline lookup yields CDR1 SGHRS and CDR2 YFSETQ. Trimming cost V 4 bases and J 2 bases; bases outside gene matches: 13. There are 17 residues in the CDR3. The CDR3 DNA reads TGCGCCAGCAGCCTCCACCCCGCTGCGGGGGACACAGATACGCAGTATTTT. Encoded protein: CASSLHPAAGDTDTQYF. Drawing the rest from reference TRBV5-1 and TRBJ2-3, the complete variable domain is KAGVTQTPRYLIKTRGQQVTLSCSPISGHRSVSWYQQTPGQGLQFLFEYFSETQRNKGNFPGRFSGRQFSNSRSEMNVSTLELGDSALYLCASSLHPAAGDTDTQYFGPGTRLTVL.

This sequence joins TRBV6-5 and TRBJ1-1; perhaps TRBD1 as D (5 bases). Germline V gene data show CDR1 as MNHEY and CDR2 as SVGAGI. The CDR3 loop spans 15 amino acids. Deletions cut 6 bases from V and 2 bases from J, with 16 bases between. CDR3: CASRALGQINTEAFF. CDR3 nucleotide sequence: TGTGCCAGCAGAGCACTCGGACAAATTAACACTGAAGCTTTCTTT.

The chain combines TRBV4-2 with TRBJ2-2; 7 nucleotides align to TRBD2. CDR3 length: 15 residues. The germline CDR1 and CDR2 sequences are LGHNA and YNFKEQ. Unmatched junction bases numbered 5, after V lost 2 bases and J lost 5 bases. In nucleotides, the CDR3 is TGTGCCAGCAGCCAAAGTCTAGCGGATACCGGGGAGCTGTTTTTT. Protein sequence: CASSQSLADTGELFF.

CDR3 sequence: CASSSGGLGQPQHF. The DNA for the CDR3 is TGTGCCAGCAGTTCAGGGGGGCTGGGTCAGCCCCAGCATTTT. The chain couples TRBV6-2 or TRBV6-3 to TRBJ1-5; 7 bases line up with TRBD1. The CDR3 sequence is 14 residues long. V was pared by 4 bases and J by 6 bases, with 6 bases of the junction left unmatched. Germline loops: CDR1 MNHEY, CDR2 SVGEGT.

This rearrangement joins TRBV21-1 to TRBJ2-6; TRBD1 is taken as the D call from the table, unchecked against the DNA. TRBV21-1 is termed a pseudogene. This CDR3 is built from 18 residues. The CDR3 loop reads CASSTLTGGRSGANVLTF. CDR3 nucleotides: TGTGCCAGCAGCACCCTAACAGGGGGCCGCTCTGGGGCCAACGTCCTGACTTTC.

The genes are TRBV5-1 and TRBJ1-3, with D perhaps matching TRBD1 (5 bases). V was clipped by 4 bases and J by 2 bases, with 7 bases between them. The CDR3 covers 13 residues. Germline CDR1 SGHRS, CDR2 YFSETQ. CDR3 protein: CASSDSPGNTIYF. DNA for the CDR3: TGCGCCAGCAGCGACAGTCCTGGAAACACCATATATTTT.

V usage is TRBV6-5 and J usage is TRBJ1-5; D gene uncertain. The germline gives CDR1 MNHEY, CDR2 SVGAGI. The CDR3 totals 13 residues. V gave up 4 bases and J gave up 5 bases, with 9 bases separating them. Written as DNA, the CDR3 is TGTGCCAGCAGTTGGTCTGCGGATCAGCCCCAGCATTTT. This codes for CASSWSADQPQHF.

The genes are TRBV10-2 and TRBJ2-1; TRBD2 agrees at 8 bases. This CDR3 spans 15 amino acids. Losses at the gene ends were 6 bases for V and 2 bases for J; bases not matched to a gene: 6. The germline gives CDR1 WSHSY, CDR2 SAAADI. CDR3 sequence: CASSQGLGAYNEQFF. The CDR3 DNA follows: TGCGCCAGCAGCCAGGGACTAGGCGCCTACAATGAGCAGTTCTTC.

The chain couples TRBV20-1 to TRBJ2-5, with 10 bases that match TRBD2. Germline V gene lookup returns CDR1 DFQATT and CDR2 SNEGSKA (reference sequence). The CDR3 length is 14 residues. Losses at the gene ends were 4 bases for V and 5 bases for J; bases not matched to a gene: 7. CDR3 loop: CSAKGLAGDETQYF. CDR3 sequence (DNA): TGCAGTGCTAAAGGGCTAGCGGGAGACGAGACCCAGTACTTC.